Below are 29 T cell receptor beta chains sequenced from a single sample in a study of beta chain features in type 1 diabetes. Every bit of the isolated RNA underwent reverse transcription, so sequencing read expressed TCRB transcripts. Method: immunoSEQ multiplex PCR; TCRdb's copy keeps in-frame clones and lacks some. The sample has 450,000 to 600,000 clones, roughly 30% seen once. Sequencing used naive CD4+ T cells from blood. These receptors all stem from a man aged 18 to 30 in good health.

This rearrangement joins TRBV6-5 to TRBJ2-1, with 7 bases identical to TRBD2. The CDR3 sequence is 15 residues long. The V segment lost 2 bases and the J segment 6 bases; nucleotides outside the gene matches: 7. In germline, CDR1 is MNHEY, CDR2 SVGAGI. CDR3 nucleotides: TGTGCCAGCAGTTACGGAGGCGGGAGTCCCAATGAGCAGTTCTTC. Translation gives CASSYGGGSPNEQFF.

This chain joins TRBV2 and TRBJ2-1, with 11 bases matching TRBD1. Germline loops: CDR1 SNHLY, CDR2 FYNNEI. The CDR3 spans 13 residues. Trimming cost V 5 bases and J 10 bases; bases outside gene matches: 4. The CDR3 bases are TGTGCCAGCAGTAGGGACAGGGGGACGGAGCAGTTCTTC. Translated, it gives CASSRDRGTEQFF.

V and J are TRBV2 and TRBJ2-1; 11 nucleotides align to TRBD2. The germline V gene encodes CDR1 SNHLY and CDR2 FYNNEI. This CDR3 has 16 amino acids. Unmatched junction bases numbered 2, after V lost 3 bases and J lost 1 base. CDR3 coding DNA: TGTGCCAGCAGTGAGGGACTAGCGGTGTCCTACAATGAGCAGTTCTTC. It is translated as CASSEGLAVSYNEQFF.

The CDR3 here is CASRRGDISDGYTF. In nucleotides, the CDR3 is TGTGCCAGCAGACGAGGGGACATATCCGATGGCTACACCTTC. V usage is TRBV6-5 and J usage is TRBJ1-2, with a tentative D call TRBD1 (6 bases). Looked up from germline, CDR1 is MNHEY and CDR2 is SVGAGI. This CDR3 is 14 amino acids long. Trimming took off 6 bases at V and 6 bases at J, with 17 bases between the two ends.

The CDR3 is CASSQDQGQGAKYEQYF. The CDR3 DNA sequence: TGTGCCAGCAGCCAAGATCAGGGCCAGGGGGCAAAATACGAGCAGTACTTC. V usage is TRBV4-2 and J usage is TRBJ2-7; TRBD1 matches at 8 bases. This CDR3 is 17 amino acids long. The trim removed 0 bases at V and 4 bases at J, leaving 11 bases unmatched. From germline, CDR1 is LGHNA and CDR2 YNFKEQ.

V usage is TRBV10-3 and J usage is TRBJ2-1; 11 bases fit TRBD2. V dropped 3 bases and J dropped 12; count of bases not matched to a gene: 7. CDR3 length: 14 amino acids. The germline gives CDR1 ENHRY, CDR2 SYGVKD. The CDR3 region has the DNA TGTGCCATCAGTGAAGGGACTAGCGGTATTTGGCAGTTCTTC. Translation gives CAISEGTSGIWQFF.

The chain combines TRBV30 with TRBJ2-1; the match to TRBD1 covers 7 bases. The CDR3 covers 13 residues. Germline V gene sequence: CDR1 GTSNPN, CDR2 SVGIG (reference sequence). The trim removed 7 bases at V and 9 bases at J, leaving 12 bases unmatched. The CDR3 loop is CAFGRDSSFEQFF. Here the CDR3 DNA reads TGTGCCTTTGGCCGGGACAGCTCTTTTGAGCAGTTCTTC.

There are a few counts of this clone. This sequence joins TRBV29-1 and TRBJ2-5, with D perhaps TRBD2 (6 bases). Germline CDR1 and CDR2: SQVTM and ANQGSEA. V lost 4 bases and J lost 5, with 20 bases in between. The CDR3 extends over 15 amino acids. The CDR3 spells CSVARQGLLEETQYF. In DNA, the CDR3 is TGCAGCGTTGCGCGGCAGGGACTGTTGGAGGAGACCCAGTACTTC.

This clone was recorded a few times. The chain has TRBV25-1 and TRBJ1-2, with a tentative D call TRBD1 (5 bases). Germline V CDR1 and CDR2: MGHDK, SYGVNS. The CDR3 length is 14 residues. V was cut by 1 base and J by 4 bases, with 10 bases left in between. The CDR3 spells CASSEWDGIYGYTF. CDR3 bases: TGTGCCAGCAGTGAATGGGACGGAATCTATGGCTACACCTTC.

This clone was counted only a few times. This chain uses TRBV28 with TRBJ2-2; TRBD2 might be the D (6 bases). The ends were cut back, 6 bases at V and 5 bases at J, with 10 bases in the middle. Looked up from germline, CDR1 is MDHEN and CDR2 is SYDVKM. This CDR3 contains 13 residues. CDR3 coding DNA: TGTGCCAGCAGGCCGGGGAGGACCGGGGAGCTGTTTTTT. Translating gives CASRPGRTGELFF.

Concerning this clone: Other DNA sequences in the same sample also yield this CDR3. This chain uses TRBV30 with TRBJ2-3; 13 nucleotides agree with TRBD2. Germline V CDR1 and CDR2: GTSNPN, SVGIG (reference sequence). V was clipped by 0 bases and J by 2 bases; unmatched bases: 2. The CDR3 extends over 16 amino acids. The DNA for the CDR3 is TGTGCCTGGAGTGTGGGACTAGCGGGACCCACAGATACGCAGTATTTT. It codes for CAWSVGLAGPTDTQYF.

This clone showed up just a few times. The genes are TRBV7-9 and TRBJ2-1; 9 positions agree with TRBD2. Losses at the gene ends were 8 bases for V and 3 bases for J; bases not matched to a gene: 8. Germline V gene data show CDR1 as SEHNR and CDR2 as FQNEAQ (reference sequence). The CDR3 covers 15 residues. CDR3 sequence: CASGARLAVYNEQFF. The CDR3, as DNA: TGTGCCAGCGGCGCCCGACTAGCGGTCTACAATGAGCAGTTCTTC.

This clone turned up a few times. The chain employs TRBV29-1 and TRBJ2-7, with a weak D call TRBD2 (5 bases). The CDR3 totals 14 residues. V lost 7 bases and J lost 0, with 16 bases in between. The germline V gene has CDR1 SQVTM and CDR2 ANQGSEA. CDR3: CSACDWRSSYEQYF. As DNA, the CDR3 is TGCAGCGCCTGTGATTGGAGGAGCTCCTACGAGCAGTACTTC.

This clone was observed a few times. J is TRBJ2-7 and V is TRBV30; TRBD2 is a possible D gene (5 bases). There are 13 residues in the CDR3. Trimming removed 4 bases at V and 4 bases at J, with 14 bases between. In germline, CDR1 is GTSNPN, CDR2 SVGIG (reference sequence). In DNA form, the CDR3 reads TGTGCCTGGAAGAGGGCGGGCCCATACGAGCAGTACTTC. Its protein is CAWKRAGPYEQYF. Full variable domain (missing parts from reference TRBV30 and TRBJ2-7): SQTIHQWPATLVQPVGSPLSLECTVEGTSNPNLYWYRQAAGRGLQLLFYSVGIGQISSEVPQNLSASRPQDRQFILSSKKLLLSDSGFYLCAWKRAGPYEQYFGPGTRLTVT.

This clone has only a few counts. V and J are TRBV2 and TRBJ2-4, with a weak D call TRBD1 (6 bases). V was shortened by 6 bases and J by 4 bases, with 13 bases between the two germline ends. This CDR3 is built from 14 residues. In germline, CDR1 is SNHLY, CDR2 FYNNEI. The CDR3 loop is CASSEYRVKNIQYF. The CDR3 DNA is TGTGCCAGCAGCGAATACAGGGTTAAAAACATTCAGTACTTC. The variable domain in full, completed from reference TRBV2 and TRBJ2-4, reads EPEVTQTPSHQVTQMGQEVILRCVPISNHLYFYWYRQILGQKVEFLVSFYNNEISEKSEIFDDQFSVERPDGSNFTLKIRSTKLEDSAMYFCASSEYRVKNIQYFGAGTRLSVL.

The chain employs TRBV5-6 and TRBJ2-7; TRBD1 is a possible D gene (6 bases). V was clipped by 4 bases and J by 3 bases, with 11 bases between them. The CDR3 is 13 residues long. CDR1 and CDR2 (germline): SGHDT, YYEEEE. CDR3 coding DNA: TGTGCCAGCAGCCCGGGACAAATCTACGAGCAGTACTTC. Encoded protein: CASSPGQIYEQYF.

The chain couples TRBV15 to TRBJ2-7; 10 bases map to TRBD2. Germline CDR1 LNHNV, CDR2 YYDKDF (reference sequence). This CDR3 is built from 16 residues. The trim removed 0 bases at V and 5 bases at J, leaving 7 bases unmatched. The DNA for the CDR3 is TGTGCCACCAGCAGAGAACCGGGACTAGCGTCCAACGAGCAGTACTTC. Amino acids: CATSREPGLASNEQYF.

This rearrangement joins TRBV15 to TRBJ2-4; D might be TRBD1 or TRBD2, each matching 6 bases. Germline V gene lookup returns CDR1 LNHNV and CDR2 YYDKDF (reference sequence). V lost 6 bases, J lost 9 bases, and 18 bases lay in between. The CDR3 is 14 residues long. The CDR3 loop reads CATSAFPGGGIQYF. DNA for the CDR3: TGTGCCACCAGTGCGTTTCCCGGGGGCGGCATTCAGTACTTC.

The rearrangement joins TRBV9 to TRBJ1-2, with 9 bases fitting TRBD1. The V segment lost 4 bases and the J segment 6 bases; nucleotides outside the gene matches: 10. Germline V gene sequence: CDR1 SGDLS, CDR2 YYNGEE. There are 15 residues in the CDR3. CDR3 in DNA: TGTGCCAGCAGCTTGACAGGGGGTTCGAAGGATGGCTACACCTTC. Protein product: CASSLTGGSKDGYTF.

This clone was seen a few times. V is TRBV7-2 and J is TRBJ2-1; perhaps TRBD2 as D (6 bases). Germline lookup yields CDR1 SGHTA and CDR2 FQGNSA. The CDR3 is made up of 14 amino acids. Trimming took off 3 bases at V and 5 bases at J, with 11 bases between the two ends. The DNA for the CDR3 is TGTGCCAGCAGCTTCGCGGGATCCAACAATGAGCAGTTCTTC. It is translated as CASSFAGSNNEQFF.

This clone showed up just a few times. The genes are TRBV4-1 and TRBJ2-5; 10 bases agree with TRBD2. CDR3 length: 17 amino acids. The ends lost 1 base at V and 5 bases at J; junction bases unmatched: 10. Germline CDR1 is MGHRA and CDR2 is YSYEKL. In DNA, the CDR3 is TGCGCCAGCAGCCAAGTCGGCCTAGCGGGAGTTGGGGAGACCCAGTACTTC. This codes for CASSQVGLAGVGETQYF.

This rearrangement joins TRBV29-1 to TRBJ2-5; D perhaps matches TRBD2 (6 bases). The DNA end favors TRBJ2-7, so the J call may be wrong. Germline loops: CDR1 SQVTM, CDR2 ANQGSEA. CDR3 length equals 13 residues. CDR3 nucleotide sequence: TGCAGCGTTGCGGAGGGATTAAACTACGAGCAGTACTTC. This codes for CSVAEGLNYEQYF.

The chain is built from TRBV30 and TRBJ1-4, with D perhaps matching TRBD1 (6 bases). This CDR3 has 16 amino acids. V dropped 1 base and J dropped 7 bases, with 19 bases sitting between them. CDR1 is GTSNPN and CDR2 is SVGIG in the germline V gene (reference sequence). The CDR3 nucleotides are TGTGCCTGGAGTGCGTCTCGGACAGCCTCTACTGAAAAACTGTTTTTT. Its translation is CAWSASRTASTEKLFF.

The sample holds a few counts of this clone. This chain joins TRBV9 and TRBJ2-5, with 9 positions matching TRBD2. CDR1 and CDR2 from the germline V gene are SGDLS and YYNGEE. This CDR3 has 14 amino acids. V gave up 6 bases and J gave up 5 bases; unmatched junction bases: 8. CDR3 DNA sequence: TGTGCCAGCACGAGGCGGGAGGGCCCCGAGACCCAGTACTTC. Amino acids: CASTRREGPETQYF.

This clone showed up just a few times. V gene TRBV10-3 combines with J gene TRBJ2-7; 7 nucleotides match TRBD1. CDR3 length equals 13 residues. Germline trimming cut 6 bases from V and 1 base from J; bases unmatched to any gene: 3. Germline V CDR1 and CDR2: ENHRY, SYGVKD. The CDR3 spells CAISLTGSYEQYF. For the CDR3, the DNA is TGTGCCATCAGCTTGACAGGGTCCTACGAGCAGTACTTC.

CDR3 sequence: CASSSAVTGGYEQYF. In DNA form, the CDR3 reads TGTGCCAGCAGCTCAGCGGTGACAGGGGGCTACGAGCAGTACTTC. The chain combines TRBV11-1 with TRBJ2-7, with 9 bases that match TRBD1. The CDR3 extends over 15 amino acids. V shed 4 bases, J shed 3 bases, and the junction held 7 bases outside the gene matches. Germline-derived CDR1 and CDR2 are SGHAT and FQDESV (reference sequence).

V is TRBV7-2 and J is TRBJ2-4; D is perhaps TRBD1 (5 bases). The CDR3 loop spans 14 amino acids. CDR1 and CDR2 from the germline V gene are SGHTA and FQGNSA. Trimming took off 2 bases at V and 8 bases at J, with 13 bases between the two ends. The CDR3 loop is CASSLIAGIDIQYF. In nucleotides, the CDR3 is TGTGCCAGCAGCTTAATCGCAGGGATAGACATTCAGTACTTC.

This clone was seen a handful of times. This chain links TRBV19 with TRBJ2-1; D uncertain. Germline V CDR1 and CDR2: LNHDA, SQIVND (reference sequence). The V end lost 2 bases, the J end lost 2 bases, and 10 bases lay between the germline ends. This CDR3 is built from 15 residues. CDR3 DNA sequence: TGTGCCAGTAGTATAACGGGTGGTACCTACAATGAGCAGTTCTTC. As protein: CASSITGGTYNEQFF.

Only a few counts were recorded for this clone. This chain uses TRBV28 with TRBJ2-3; the D call may be TRBD1 or TRBD2 (5 bases each). Germline-derived CDR1 and CDR2 are MDHEN and SYDVKM. V lost 4 bases and J 3 bases, leaving 11 bases between the germline ends. The CDR3 runs 14 residues. The CDR3 coding sequence is TGTGCCAGCAGTTGGGACCCACAAACAGATACGCAGTATTTT. It translates to CASSWDPQTDTQYF.